This TCR beta chain was found in a study of cytomegalovirus exposure and HLA in healthy donors. Study observations and caveats: Later analysis associated a missense DCLRE1C variant with TCR beta V- and J-gene trimming. Immune exposure was documented only through CMV serostatus. In a later analysis, several top co-occurrence clusters appeared linked to parvovirus B19, influenza, CMV and Epstein-Barr virus.

Worth noting for this clone: Its antigen is not identified.

The PCR employed 60 Vbeta primers together with 13 Jbeta primers. Clones were read by immunoSEQ multiplex PCR, and TCRdb kept only the in-frame ones, dropping some. The sample holds some 270,000 clones; 80% are singletons and the top ten take roughly 0.3%. Per germline, CDR1 ENHRY and CDR2 SYGVKD. With 10 bases clipped from V and 0 bases from J, the junction kept 10 bases outside the gene matches. The length of the CDR3 is 16 residues. The sample was PBMCs. V usage is TRBV10-3 and J usage is TRBJ2-2; 8 bases map to TRBD1. This TCR was recovered from a girl aged 2 to 9 in good health and CMV-seronegative. The DNA of the CDR3 is TGTGCCACCTTGGGAAACAGGGGGTCGAACACCGGGGAGCTGTTTTTT. Encoded protein: CATLGNRGSNTGELFF.